This T cell receptor beta chain was recovered during a study of blood T cell repertoires in COVID-19. In germline, CDR1 is GTSNPN, CDR2 SVGIG (reference sequence). The CDR3 spans 16 residues. Trimming cost V 1 base and J 3 bases; bases outside gene matches: 9. TCRdb keeps only in-frame clones here, not all; method: immunoSEQ multiplex PCR. The sample has under 95,000 clones; 70% to 90% are singletons. The specimen was peripheral blood. J is TRBJ2-7 and V is TRBV30; 10 nucleotides align to TRBD2. The source is a man aged 55 to 70 with acute or convalescent COVID-19. The CDR3 loop is CAWSGSGGARIYEQYF. CDR3 DNA sequence: TGTGCCTGGAGTGGAAGCGGGGGGGCTAGAATCTACGAGCAGTACTTC.